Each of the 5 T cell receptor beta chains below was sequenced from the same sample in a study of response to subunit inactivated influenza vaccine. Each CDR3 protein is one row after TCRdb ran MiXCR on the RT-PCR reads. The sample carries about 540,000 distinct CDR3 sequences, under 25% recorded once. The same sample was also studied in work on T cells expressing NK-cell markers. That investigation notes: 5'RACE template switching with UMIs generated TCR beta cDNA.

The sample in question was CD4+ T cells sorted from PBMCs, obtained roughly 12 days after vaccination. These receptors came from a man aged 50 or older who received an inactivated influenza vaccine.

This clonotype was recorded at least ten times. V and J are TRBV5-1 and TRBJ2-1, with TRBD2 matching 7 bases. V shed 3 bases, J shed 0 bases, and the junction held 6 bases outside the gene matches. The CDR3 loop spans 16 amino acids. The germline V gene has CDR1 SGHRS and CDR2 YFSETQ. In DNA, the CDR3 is TGCGCCAGCAGCTCCGGGGGGACGAGCTCCTACAATGAGCAGTTCTTC. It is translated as CASSSGGTSSYNEQFF.

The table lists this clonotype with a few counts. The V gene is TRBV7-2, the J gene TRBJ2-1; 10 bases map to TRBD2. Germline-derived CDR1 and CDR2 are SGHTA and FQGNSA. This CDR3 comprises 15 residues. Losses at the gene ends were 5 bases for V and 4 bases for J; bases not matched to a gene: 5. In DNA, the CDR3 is TGTGCCAGCAGCGCAACTAGCGGGGATTACAATGAGCAGTTCTTC. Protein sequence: CASSATSGDYNEQFF.

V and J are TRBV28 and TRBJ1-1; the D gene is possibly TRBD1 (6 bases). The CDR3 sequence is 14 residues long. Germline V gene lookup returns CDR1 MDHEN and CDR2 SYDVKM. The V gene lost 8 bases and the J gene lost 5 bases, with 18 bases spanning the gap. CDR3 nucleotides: TGTGCCAGCCCTGGGACACAAGGAGATACTGAAGCTTTCTTT. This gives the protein CASPGTQGDTEAFF.

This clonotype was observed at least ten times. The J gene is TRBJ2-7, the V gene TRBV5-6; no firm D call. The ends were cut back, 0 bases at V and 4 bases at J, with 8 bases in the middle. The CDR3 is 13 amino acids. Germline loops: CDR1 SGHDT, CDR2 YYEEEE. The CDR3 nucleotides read TGTGCCAGCAGCTTGGCTGTTACGTACGAGCAGTACTTC. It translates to CASSLAVTYEQYF.

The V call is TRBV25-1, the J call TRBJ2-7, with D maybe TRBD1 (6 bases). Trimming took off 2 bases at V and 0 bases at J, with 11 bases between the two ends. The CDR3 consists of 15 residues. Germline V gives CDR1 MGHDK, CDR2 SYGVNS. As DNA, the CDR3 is TGTGCCAGCAGTGAAGCGGCCAGGGGCTCCTACGAGCAGTACTTC. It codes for CASSEAARGSYEQYF.